These 13 T cell receptor beta chains came from one sample sequenced in a study of cytomegalovirus exposure and HLA in healthy donors. 13 Jbeta primers and 60 Vbeta primers were used for the PCR. Using immunoSEQ multiplex PCR, the repertoire was profiled, and TCRdb retains in-frame clones only, with some absent. This sample yields roughly 200,000 clones, of which almost 85% are seen a single time; 2% to 2.5% belongs to the top ten. Sequencing was performed on PBMCs. These receptors originate from a woman in her 50s in good health and CMV-seronegative.

The chain employs TRBV4-3 and TRBJ2-3, with 12 bases lining up with TRBD2. The CDR3 sequence is 16 residues long. CDR1 and CDR2 from the germline V gene are LGHNA and YSLEER. J was trimmed by 5 bases and V by 4 bases; bases with no gene match: 7. The CDR3, as DNA: TGCGCCAGCAGCCGCCGACTAGCGGGAGCGGGAGATACGCAGTATTTT. Its translation: CASSRRLAGAGDTQYF.

This clone was seen once. The chain recombines TRBV19 with TRBJ2-7, with 9 bases lining up with TRBD1. The CDR3 sequence is 14 residues long. Germline trimming cut 9 bases from V and 2 bases from J; bases unmatched to any gene: 8. Germline V CDR1 and CDR2: LNHDA, SQIVND (reference sequence). CDR3 DNA: TGTGCCAGCACACCGGGACAGGGAGCCTACGAGCAGTACTTC. This translates into CASTPGQGAYEQYF.

The chain joins TRBV28 to TRBJ1-2; D might be TRBD1 (6 bases). Trimming removed 6 bases from V and 4 bases from J, with 18 bases in between. There are 15 residues in the CDR3. In germline, CDR1 is MDHEN, CDR2 SYDVKM. CDR3: CASRSGARRSYGYTF. CDR3 DNA sequence: TGTGCCAGCAGGTCAGGGGCGAGACGCAGCTATGGCTACACCTTC.

This clone has only one observation. The gene calls are TRBV7-2 and TRBJ1-1, with a weak D call TRBD1 (6 bases). The germline V gene encodes CDR1 SGHTA and CDR2 FQGNSA. V was shortened by 1 base and J by 4 bases, with 16 bases between the two germline ends. This CDR3 has 16 amino acids. The CDR3 here is CASSLGTRGGGTEAFF. CDR3 in DNA: TGTGCCAGCAGCTTAGGGACGAGGGGAGGGGGCACTGAAGCTTTCTTT.

This chain joins TRBV5-1 and TRBJ1-2, with 7 bases lining up with TRBD1. Unmatched junction bases numbered 5, after V lost 4 bases and J lost 2 bases. CDR3 length: 14 amino acids. The germline V gene encodes CDR1 SGHRS and CDR2 YFSETQ. The CDR3 DNA reads TGCGCCAGCAGCCAGTTACAGGGGAACTATGGCTACACCTTC. Protein product: CASSQLQGNYGYTF.

J is TRBJ1-1 and V is TRBV27, with 8 bases matching TRBD1. The CDR3 covers 17 residues. The J segment lost 4 bases and the V segment lost 6 bases, leaving 16 bases of the junction unmatched. Germline V lookup: CDR1 MNHEY, CDR2 SMNVEV (reference sequence). In DNA, the CDR3 is TGTGCCAGCAGCTTTCGTAGTCGGACAGGGATCTCCACTGAAGCTTTCTTT. This encodes CASSFRSRTGISTEAFF.

With regard to this clone: The junction departs from the called germline gene at one end, perhaps through a read error. V usage is TRBV7-9 and J usage is TRBJ1-1, with D possibly TRBD1 on 5 matching bases. This CDR3 comprises 17 residues. Germline CDR1 SEHNR, CDR2 FQNEAQ (reference sequence). CDR3 sequence: CSSSLVGGTLWDTEAFF. The CDR3 DNA reads as TGTTCCAGCAGCTTAGTAGGCGGGACCCTCTGGGACACTGAAGCTTTCTTT.

V and J are TRBV7-6 and TRBJ2-7; TRBD1 is a possible D gene (5 bases). CDR1 SGHVS and CDR2 FNYEAQ come from the germline V gene. The CDR3 spans 14 residues. The ends were cut back, 4 bases at V and 3 bases at J, with 13 bases in the middle. The CDR3 reads CASSSGSGNYEQYF. The CDR3 DNA follows: TGTGCCAGCAGCTCCGGTTCAGGGAACTACGAGCAGTACTTC.

The chain couples TRBV11-2 to TRBJ1-1; tentatively, D is TRBD1 (6 bases). The V gene lost 5 bases and the J gene lost 5 bases, with 18 bases spanning the gap. The CDR3 has 15 residues. In germline, CDR1 is SGHAT, CDR2 FQNNGV. This chain's CDR3 is CASSRSDRSQTEAFF. CDR3 sequence (DNA): TGTGCCAGCAGCCGGTCCGACAGGTCCCAAACTGAAGCTTTCTTT.

V gene TRBV29-1 combines with J gene TRBJ2-1; maybe TRBD2 (5 bases). V was cut by 0 bases and J by 1 base, with 13 bases left in between. The CDR3 is made up of 16 amino acids. Germline V gene sequence: CDR1 SQVTM, CDR2 ANQGSEA. The CDR3 here is CSVEDELVASYNEQFF. The CDR3 DNA reads as TGCAGCGTTGAAGATGAACTAGTGGCATCCTACAATGAGCAGTTCTTC.

This clone was counted a few times. V is TRBV28 and J is TRBJ1-2, with a weak D call TRBD1 (6 bases). Germline loops: CDR1 MDHEN, CDR2 SYDVKM. The CDR3 consists of 17 residues. V lost 3 bases and J lost 2, with 19 bases in between. The DNA for the CDR3 is TGTGCCAGCAGTTTTCTCGGACAGTCTCTACCAAACTATGGCTACACCTTC. This encodes CASSFLGQSLPNYGYTF.

This clone was recorded only once. The V call is TRBV27, the J call TRBJ2-2, with TRBD1 matching 7 bases. With V trimmed by 4 bases and J by 6 bases, 11 bases remained unmatched. The CDR3 has 16 amino acids. The germline V gene has CDR1 MNHEY and CDR2 SMNVEV (reference sequence). DNA for the CDR3: TGTGCCAGCAGTTACCGGACAGGCGCCGGGGCCGGGGAGCTGTTTTTT. This gives the protein CASSYRTGAGAGELFF.

The genes are TRBV10-3 and TRBJ1-1, with 9 positions matching TRBD1. Germline V gene lookup returns CDR1 ENHRY and CDR2 SYGVKD. The CDR3 is made up of 14 amino acids. The V segment lost 8 bases and the J segment 5 bases; nucleotides outside the gene matches: 9. The CDR3 reads CAIAPDRGYTEAFF. Written as DNA, the CDR3 is TGTGCCATCGCTCCGGACAGGGGTTATACTGAAGCTTTCTTT.